This T cell receptor (beta chain) was captured by sequencing in a study of blood T cell repertoires in COVID-19. As originally analysed: Reference gene primer amplification gave estimated nucleated cell counts. Using immunoSEQ multiplex PCR, the repertoire was profiled, and TCRdb retains in-frame clones only, with some absent. V and J calls and clone size are given by that table; D and trimming were obtained from the DNA. This sample has 35,000 to 40,000 clones, with 90% found just once. The sequencing sample was made of peripheral blood. This receptor was taken from a man aged 70-80 years with acute or convalescent COVID-19.

The CDR3 DNA is TGTGCCAGCCGGCAGGACAAGAACTATGGCTACACCTTC. Translation: CASRQDKNYGYTF. The V gene is TRBV6-6, the J gene TRBJ1-2, with a weak D call TRBD1 (5 bases). Germline-derived CDR1 and CDR2 are MNHNY and SVGAGI (reference sequence). The V end lost 8 bases, the J end lost 2 bases, and 12 bases lay between the germline ends. The CDR3 is 13 residues long.